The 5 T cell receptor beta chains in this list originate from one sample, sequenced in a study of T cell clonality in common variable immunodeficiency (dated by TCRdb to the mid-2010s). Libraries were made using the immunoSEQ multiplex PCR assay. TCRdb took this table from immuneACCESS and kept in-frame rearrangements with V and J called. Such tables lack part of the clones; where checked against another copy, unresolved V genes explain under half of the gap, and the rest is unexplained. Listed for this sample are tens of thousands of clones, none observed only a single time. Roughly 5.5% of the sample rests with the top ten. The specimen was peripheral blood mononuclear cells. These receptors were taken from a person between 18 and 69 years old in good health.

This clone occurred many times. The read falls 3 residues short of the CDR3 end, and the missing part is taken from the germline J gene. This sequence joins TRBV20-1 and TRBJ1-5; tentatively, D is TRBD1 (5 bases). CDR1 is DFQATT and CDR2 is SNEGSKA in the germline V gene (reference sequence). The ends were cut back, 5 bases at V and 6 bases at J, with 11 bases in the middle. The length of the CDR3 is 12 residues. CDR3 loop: CSAAPGGQPQHF. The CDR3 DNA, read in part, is TGCAGTGCTGCACCGGGGGGTCAGCCC.

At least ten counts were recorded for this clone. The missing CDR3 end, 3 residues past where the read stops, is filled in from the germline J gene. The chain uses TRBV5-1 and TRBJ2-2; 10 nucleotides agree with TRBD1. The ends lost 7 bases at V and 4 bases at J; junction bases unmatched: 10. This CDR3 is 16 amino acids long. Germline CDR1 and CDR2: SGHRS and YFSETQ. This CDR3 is CASDLTGGISTGELFF. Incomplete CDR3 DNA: TGCGCCAGCGATCTGACAGGGGGCATCTCCACCGGGGAG.

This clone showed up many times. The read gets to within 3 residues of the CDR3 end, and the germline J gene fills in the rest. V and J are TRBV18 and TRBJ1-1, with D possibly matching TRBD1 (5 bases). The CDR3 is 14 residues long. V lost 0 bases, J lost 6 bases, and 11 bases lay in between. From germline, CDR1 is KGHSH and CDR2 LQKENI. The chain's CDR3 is CASSPPWGGSEAFF. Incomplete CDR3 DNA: TGTGCCAGCTCACCACCGTGGGGGGGGTCTGAA.

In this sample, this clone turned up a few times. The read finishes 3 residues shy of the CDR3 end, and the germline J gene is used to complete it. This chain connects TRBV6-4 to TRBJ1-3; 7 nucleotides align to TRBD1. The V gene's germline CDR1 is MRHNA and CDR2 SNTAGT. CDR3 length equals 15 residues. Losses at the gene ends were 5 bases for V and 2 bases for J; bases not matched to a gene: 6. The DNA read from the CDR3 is TGTGCCAGCAGTCGAAACAGGGGAACTGGAAACACC. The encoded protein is CASSRNRGTGNT. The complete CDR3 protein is CASSRNRGTGNTIYF.

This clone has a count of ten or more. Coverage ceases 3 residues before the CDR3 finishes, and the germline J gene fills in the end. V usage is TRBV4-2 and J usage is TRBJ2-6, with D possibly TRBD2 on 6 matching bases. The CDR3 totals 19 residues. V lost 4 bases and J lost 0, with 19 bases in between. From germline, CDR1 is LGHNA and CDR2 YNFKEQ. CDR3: CASSRGGAGFSSGANVLTF. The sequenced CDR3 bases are TGTGCCAGCAGCCGCGGCGGGGCAGGGTTCAGCTCTGGGGCCAACGTC.